The source of this T cell receptor (beta chain) is a study of cytomegalovirus exposure and HLA in healthy donors. Primers: 60 Vbeta forward and 13 Jbeta reverse. Measured with immunoSEQ multiplex PCR; TCRdb has only the in-frame clones, and not every one. The sample includes some 180,000 clones, approximately 79% of them seen just once. About this clone itself: Its antigen remains unidentified.

With 6 bases removed from V and 1 base from J, the gap between germline ends came to 16 bases. The CDR3 runs 16 residues. The V gene's germline CDR1 is MNHEY and CDR2 SMNVEV (reference sequence). Study findings and constraints: Compared with the approximately 700-donor mean, an Asian-associated ancestry cluster reportedly had fewer N-insertions, according to a later analysis. Evidence from a later analysis indicated that most CMV-associated TCR beta chains looked HLA-restricted. High specificity and sensitivity for cytomegalovirus status were reported for the classifier.

The sequencing input was PBMCs. The receptor was derived from a male donor in good health and CMV-seronegative. The chain links TRBV27 to TRBJ2-1; D might be TRBD1 (5 bases). The CDR3 DNA reads TGTGCCAGCAGCCTCACCCAGGGCGCATCCTACAATGAGCAGTTCTTC. Protein product: CASSLTQGASYNEQFF.